These T cell receptor beta chains were read from a single sample in a study of T cells in Graves' hyperthyroidism and ophthalmopathy. TCRdb re-called the multiplex PCR reads through MiXCR, storing one row per CDR3 protein. Among 400,000 or so distinct CDR3 sequences listed, nearly 15% were seen once. Sequencing was performed on blood. The receptors come from a woman aged 55-69 years with Graves' ophthalmopathy. Each CDR3 is given with its conserved first and last residue. The D gene is left open where the match is weak. Clone sizes are given selectively: once, few, many, or a class where the clone is expanded.

few,TRBV6-1,NA,TRBJ1-6,TGTGCCAGCAGTGAACGGCAGACTAATTCACCCCTCCACTTT,CASSERQTNSPLHF
many,TRBV5-1,TRBD1,TRBJ2-7,TGCGCCAGCAGCCCCCGGGGACAGAGTTACGAGCAGTACTTC,CASSPRGQSYEQYF
many,TRBV13,NA,TRBJ2-7,TGTGCCAGCAGCCCCCTGGGGGTTGACTACGAGCAGTACTTC,CASSPLGVDYEQYF
many,TRBV27,TRBD1,TRBJ2-7,TGTGCCAGCAGTCCCCGGGGACAGCTCCTAGCAGGGGAGCAGTGCTTC,CASSPRGQLLAGEQCF
few,TRBV28,TRBD1,TRBJ2-1,TGTGCCAGCCAGACAGGGATAAACAATGAGCAGTTCTTC,CASQTGINNEQFF
NA,TRBV19,TRBD1,TRBJ1-2,TGTGCCAGTAGTATCCGAAGGACAGGACACTATGGCTACACCTTC,CASSIRRTGHYGYTF
many,TRBV11-2,NA,TRBJ1-2,TGTGCCAGCAACACTCTGGCGGCCAGTCACTATGGCTACACCTTC,CASNTLAASHYGYTF
many,TRBV5-1,TRBD2,TRBJ2-1,TGCGCCAGCAGCTTGGGGGCTAGCGGCTCCTACAATGAGCAGTTCTTC,CASSLGASGSYNEQFF
NA,TRBV7-9,NA,TRBJ2-2,TGTGCCAGCAGCTGGGGGACCGGGGAGCTGTTTTTT,CASSWGTGELFF
many,TRBV2,TRBD1,TRBJ1-2,TGTGCCAGCAGAGGGACAGGGTTTGAGGGCTACACCTTC,CASRGTGFEGYTF
many,TRBV5-1,TRBD1,TRBJ1-4,TGCGCCAGCACCGCGGGACAGGGGGCCCGAACTAATGAAAAACTGTTTTTT,CASTAGQGARTNEKLFF
few,TRBV5-4,NA,TRBJ1-2,TGTGCCAGCAGCTTGGTTGGGCAACGCGGCTACACCTTC,CASSLVGQRGYTF
few,TRBV15,TRBD1,TRBJ1-1,TGTGCCACCAGCACCGGGACAGGGTCGGTGTTCACTGAAGCTTTCTTT,CATSTGTGSVFTEAFF
NA,TRBV29-1,TRBD2,TRBJ2-1,TGCAGCGCCCCCCCGGCGGGAGGCTCGTGGTTCGAGCAGTTCTTC,CSAPPAGGSWFEQFF
many,TRBV11-2,NA,TRBJ1-1,TGTGCCAGCAGCTTGGTTTACAGGTCCAACACTGAAGCTTTCTTT,CASSLVYRSNTEAFF
many,TRBV30,NA,TRBJ1-1,TGTGCCGGGAACAGGGAGACGGACACTGAAGCTTTCTTT,CAGNRETDTEAFF
many,TRBV2,NA,TRBJ2-5,TGTGCCAGCAGTGAATTGGCCTCCCGGGGGACCCAGTACTTC,CASSELASRGTQYF
many,TRBV5-1,NA,TRBJ2-3,TGCGCCAGCAGCTTGGGACCCTTAACAGATACGCAGTATTTT,CASSLGPLTDTQYF
NA,TRBV7-9,TRBD2,TRBJ2-4,TGTGCCAGCAGCGTGGGACTAGCGGGAGGAGGGTCCAAAAACATTCAGTACTTC,CASSVGLAGGGSKNIQYF
few,TRBV5-1,TRBD2,TRBJ2-3,TGCGCCAGCAGCCGGACTAGCGCCGGTATGCAGTATTTT,CASSRTSAGMQYF
many,TRBV5-1,TRBD2,TRBJ2-7,TGCGCCAGCAGCTTGGATAGCGGGAGTCAGAAGCAGTACTTC,CASSLDSGSQKQYF
many,TRBV6-2/TRBV6-3,TRBD1,TRBJ1-1,TGTGCCAGCAAAAAGGGGACAGGGGGCACTGAAGCTTTCTTT,CASKKGTGGTEAFF
few,TRBV7-6,TRBD2,TRBJ2-1,TGTGCCAGCAGCTTAAGTCTAGCGGGAGGCAGTGAGCAGTTCTTC,CASSLSLAGGSEQFF
many,TRBV27,NA,TRBJ2-1,TGTGCCAGCAGTTTACGGCGGGACGGAAACAATGAGCAGTTCTTC,CASSLRRDGNNEQFF
many,TRBV7-8,TRBD2,TRBJ2-7,TGTGCCAGCACCCCCTATCCGGGACTAGCGGGGTACGAGCAGTACTTC,CASTPYPGLAGYEQYF
NA,TRBV10-3,TRBD1,TRBJ2-7,TGTGCCATCAGCCCGGGACAGGGGGGCCACGAGCAGTACTTC,CAISPGQGGHEQYF
NA,TRBV20-1,NA,TRBJ2-7,TGCAGTGCTATATCGGACGGTTACTACGAGCAGTACTTC,CSAISDGYYEQYF
few,TRBV30,NA,TRBJ2-1,TGTGCCTCCGACTCTCCTGGTAGCGGAGCCAACAATGAGCAGTTCTTC,CASDSPGSGANNEQFF
many,TRBV18,NA,TRBJ2-5,TGTGCCAGCTCACCCCTTCAGGGACGAGAGACCCAGTACTTC,CASSPLQGRETQYF
few,TRBV12-3/TRBV12-4,NA,TRBJ2-3,TGTGCCAGCGTTCAGTCCCCGGGAGATACGCAGTATTTT,CASVQSPGDTQYF
few,TRBV12-3/TRBV12-4,NA,TRBJ1-6,TGTGCCAGCAGTTTAGCGGGGGCACTACAAGGGTCACCCCTCCACTTT,CASSLAGALQGSPLHF
many,TRBV28,TRBD2,TRBJ2-3,TGTGCCAGCAGTCGGAGCGGGACCCGCACAGATACGCAGTATTTT,CASSRSGTRTDTQYF
NA,TRBV7-9,NA,TRBJ2-3,TGTGCCAGCAGCTTAGTGGGTGTCCTGGATACGCAGTATTTT,CASSLVGVLDTQYF
NA,TRBV6-4,NA,TRBJ2-5,TGTGCCAGCAGAGAAACTAGGTTCGAGACCCAGTACTTC,CASRETRFETQYF
many,TRBV24-1,NA,TRBJ2-3,TGTGCCACCAGTGATTTGAGGTTGGGAGCCAGCACAGATACGCAGTATTTT,CATSDLRLGASTDTQYF
many,TRBV2,NA,TRBJ2-2,TGTGCCAGCAGTGATCGAGAGTGGTCCGGGGAGCTGTTTTTT,CASSDREWSGELFF
many,TRBV20-1,TRBD1,TRBJ2-5,TGCAGTGCTAGGGGAACAGGGGTCGAGACCCAGTACTTC,CSARGTGVETQYF
NA,TRBV10-3,NA,TRBJ1-2,TGTGCCATCAGTGTCGGAGGGGTAGACGGCTACACCTTC,CAISVGGVDGYTF
many,TRBV28,NA,TRBJ1-5,TGTGCCAGCACCGAGGGGGGAAATAGCAATCAGCCCCAGCATTTT,CASTEGGNSNQPQHF
many,TRBV2,NA,TRBJ2-5,TGTGCCAGCAGTGAAGGTGGGCCCCCCCAAGAGACCCAGTACTTC,CASSEGGPPQETQYF
NA,TRBV20-1,NA,TRBJ2-6,TGCAGTGCTTTCCCAACGTTCAGGAACTCTGGGGCCAACGTCCTGACTTTC,CSAFPTFRNSGANVLTF
many,TRBV12-3/TRBV12-4,NA,TRBJ2-3,TGTGCCAGCAGTCCCAGGCGGGGTACGCAGTATTTT,CASSPRRGTQYF
few,TRBV6-1,NA,TRBJ2-3,TGTGCCAGCAGCCCAGGGAGGAGCACAGATACGCAGTATTTT,CASSPGRSTDTQYF
NA,TRBV5-4,TRBD1,TRBJ2-7,TGTGCCAGCAGCTCGGTACCGGACAGGGCCTACGAGCAGTACTTC,CASSSVPDRAYEQYF
many,TRBV5-1,NA,TRBJ2-3,TGCGCCAGCAGCCCCCCTGGGGGAGCACGCACAGATACGCAGTATTTT,CASSPPGGARTDTQYF